The 27 T cell receptor beta chains listed next were all sequenced from one sample in a study of T cell responses to AZD1222 COVID-19 vaccine. Profiled with immunoSEQ multiplex PCR; TCRdb holds only in-frame clones, not every one. In the table there are around 140,000 clones, 75% to 90% of which are singletons. Source: peripheral blood, taken 28 days after the second AZD1222 dose. These receptors originate from an adult who received the AZD1222 COVID-19 vaccine.

The gene calls are TRBV5-1 and TRBJ2-7; D possibly corresponds to TRBD1 (6 bases). With 2 bases removed from V and 5 bases from J, the gap between germline ends came to 11 bases. There are 13 residues in the CDR3. Germline-derived CDR1 and CDR2 are SGHRS and YFSETQ. CDR3 loop: CASSFDRYDEQYF. The DNA for the CDR3 is TGCGCCAGCAGCTTTGACAGGTACGACGAGCAGTACTTC.

The chain carries TRBV11-2 and TRBJ2-5; perhaps TRBD1 as D (5 bases). With 4 bases removed from V and 0 bases from J, the gap between germline ends came to 6 bases. The germline gives CDR1 SGHAT, CDR2 FQNNGV. The CDR3 sequence is 13 residues long. CDR3 in DNA: TGTGCCAGCAGCTCAGGGTACCAAGAGACCCAGTACTTC. Translating it yields CASSSGYQETQYF.

This rearrangement joins TRBV20-1 to TRBJ2-1; D not resolved. The CDR3 is 15 residues long. V lost 3 bases and J lost 0, with 12 bases in between. Germline V gives CDR1 DFQATT, CDR2 SNEGSKA (reference sequence). The CDR3 DNA reads TGCAGTGCTAGTGTCTTGAGCACCTCCTACAATGAGCAGTTCTTC. Its translation is CSASVLSTSYNEQFF.

The chain uses TRBV2 and TRBJ1-6, with TRBD1 identical over 9 bases. The V and J ends lost 6 bases and 6 bases, in that order; junction bases with no gene match: 0. Germline V CDR1 and CDR2: SNHLY, FYNNEI. The CDR3 sequence is 13 residues long. The CDR3 DNA reads TGTGCCAGCAGGGGACAGGGTAATTCACCCCTCCACTTT. Translated, it gives CASRGQGNSPLHF.

This clone was picked up one time. The chain couples TRBV10-3 to TRBJ2-3; 7 nucleotides match TRBD2. Germline lookup yields CDR1 ENHRY and CDR2 SYGVKD. The ends lost 3 bases at V and 4 bases at J; junction bases unmatched: 7. This CDR3 has 15 residues. The CDR3 protein is CAISEGAGRADTQYF. The CDR3 DNA sequence: TGTGCCATCAGTGAAGGCGCAGGGAGGGCAGATACGCAGTATTTT.

This chain joins TRBV5-4 and TRBJ2-1; tentatively, D is TRBD1 (6 bases). Germline values: CDR1 SGHNT, CDR2 YYREEE (reference sequence). The CDR3 is 14 residues long. Trimming pared 3 bases from V and 5 bases from J, leaving 12 bases between. The CDR3 reads CASSSYKGDNEQFF. In DNA form, the CDR3 reads TGTGCCAGCAGCTCCTACAAGGGGGACAATGAGCAGTTCTTC.

The chain recombines TRBV4-1 with TRBJ2-1; 12 positions agree with TRBD1. Germline-derived CDR1 and CDR2 are MGHRA and YSYEKL. J lost 10 bases, V lost 3 bases, and 7 bases had no gene match. The CDR3 has 15 residues. CDR3 loop: CASSQAGQGATEQFF. CDR3 coding DNA: TGCGCCAGCAGCCAGGCGGGACAGGGGGCGACGGAGCAGTTCTTC.

J is TRBJ1-2 and V is TRBV10-2; 8 bases map to TRBD1. Germline V lookup: CDR1 WSHSY, CDR2 SAAADI. The junction had 13 bases not matched to a gene; V was cut back by 4 bases and J by 3 bases. CDR3 size: 17 residues. The CDR3 DNA follows: TGCGCCAGCAGTGGTCGGACAGGGCACCGGACGGACTATGGCTACACCTTC. This translates into CASSGRTGHRTDYGYTF.

This rearrangement joins TRBV7-8 to TRBJ2-1, with TRBD2 identical over 15 bases. Per germline, CDR1 SGHVS and CDR2 FQNEAQ. V was clipped by 5 bases and J by 8 bases; unmatched bases: 7. The CDR3 spans 16 residues. The CDR3 here is CASSLRTSGRADEQFF. The DNA for the CDR3 is TGTGCCAGCAGCCTAAGGACTAGCGGGAGGGCGGATGAGCAGTTCTTC.

The chain employs TRBV11-2 and TRBJ1-6, with 9 positions matching TRBD1. From germline, CDR1 is SGHAT and CDR2 FQNNGV. V trimming: 0 bases; J trimming: 10 bases; junction bases outside the gene matches: 16. This CDR3 contains 19 residues. In DNA form, the CDR3 reads TGTGCCAGCAGCTTAGATCGGAGACAGGGGGTTGTAAGTCAATCACCCCTCCACTTT. As protein: CASSLDRRQGVVSQSPLHF.

The genes are TRBV27 and TRBJ2-3; D remains ambiguous. The CDR3 loop spans 15 amino acids. V was pared by 6 bases and J by 2 bases, with 15 bases between. The germline V gene encodes CDR1 MNHEY and CDR2 SMNVEV (reference sequence). The CDR3 nucleotides read TGTGCCAGCAGACTGTTAGGAGTCACCACAGATACGCAGTATTTT. The encoded protein is CASRLLGVTTDTQYF.

This clone was counted once. The chain links TRBV7-2 to TRBJ2-3; D may correspond to TRBD1 or TRBD2 (5 bases each). CDR3 length equals 15 residues. The germline V gene encodes CDR1 SGHTA and CDR2 FQGNSA. V dropped 5 bases and J dropped 2 bases, with 14 bases sitting between them. The CDR3 loop is CASSPRSGATDTQYF. Written as DNA, the CDR3 is TGTGCCAGCAGCCCCCGGTCCGGGGCCACAGATACGCAGTATTTT.

V and J are TRBV5-1 and TRBJ2-1, with a weak D call TRBD2 (7 bases). V lost 4 bases and J 2 bases, leaving 16 bases between the germline ends. Looked up from germline, CDR1 is SGHRS and CDR2 is YFSETQ. The CDR3 consists of 16 residues. In nucleotides, the CDR3 is TGCGCCAGCAGCGGTGGGGGGGCGTTTGCCTACAATGAGCAGTTCTTC. Translated: CASSGGGAFAYNEQFF.

V and J are TRBV29-1 and TRBJ1-3; the match to TRBD1 covers 11 bases. Trimming at V came to 3 bases and at J to 0 bases, leaving 7 bases not matched to a gene. This CDR3 has 17 amino acids. The germline gives CDR1 SQVTM, CDR2 ANQGSEA. DNA of the CDR3: TGCAGCGTTGACGGGGGGACAGGGGGAGGCTCTGGAAACACCATATATTTT. Its protein product is CSVDGGTGGGSGNTIYF.

This CDR3 reads CATSRDNLQSQETQYF. The CDR3 region has the DNA TGTGCCACCAGCAGAGATAACTTACAGTCCCAAGAGACCCAGTACTTC. The chain uses TRBV15 and TRBJ2-5, with D hard to call. This CDR3 is built from 16 residues. Trimming left V 0 bases short and J 1 base short, with 12 bases between. Germline V gene sequence: CDR1 LNHNV, CDR2 YYDKDF (reference sequence).

The genes are TRBV28 and TRBJ1-5; the match to TRBD1 covers 7 bases. This CDR3 has 18 residues. Germline V gene data show CDR1 as MDHEN and CDR2 as SYDVKM. J gave up 2 bases and V 4 bases, and 14 bases lay outside the gene matches. Written as DNA, the CDR3 is TGTGCCAGCAGTTCCCCCGGACAGGCTGGGTTTGGCAATCAGCCCCAGCATTTT. This gives the protein CASSSPGQAGFGNQPQHF.

V is TRBV10-3 and J is TRBJ2-3, with 7 bases lining up with TRBD1. From germline, CDR1 is ENHRY and CDR2 SYGVKD. The CDR3 spans 14 residues. V shed 9 bases, J shed 1 base, and the junction held 7 bases outside the gene matches. CDR3 loop: CAIRDSGGTDTQYF. CDR3 in DNA: TGTGCCATTCGGGACAGCGGCGGCACAGATACGCAGTATTTT.

The chain employs TRBV18 and TRBJ2-1, with 15 positions matching TRBD2. CDR1 and CDR2 (germline): KGHSH, LQKENI. The CDR3 totals 17 residues. Germline trimming cut 3 bases from V and 5 bases from J; bases unmatched to any gene: 5. The DNA for the CDR3 is TGTGCCAGCTCACCCCCGGGACTAGCGGGAGGAAACAATGAGCAGTTCTTC. The encoded protein is CASSPPGLAGGNNEQFF.

V and J are TRBV29-1 and TRBJ2-1; no firm D call. The germline CDR1 and CDR2 sequences are SQVTM and ANQGSEA. The CDR3 consists of 11 residues. Trimming pared 4 bases from V and 8 bases from J, leaving 9 bases between. As DNA, the CDR3 is TGCAGCGTTGGATTGGTCGATGAGCAGTTCTTC. Residues: CSVGLVDEQFF.

The J gene is TRBJ1-1, the V gene TRBV6-6, with 7 bases matching TRBD1. With 2 bases clipped from V and 4 bases from J, the junction kept 1 base outside the gene matches. The CDR3 runs 13 residues. Germline V gene data show CDR1 as MNHNY and CDR2 as SVGAGI (reference sequence). The CDR3 nucleotides are TGTGCCAGCAGTTACGGGACAGCCACTGAAGCTTTCTTT. It codes for CASSYGTATEAFF.

The rearrangement joins TRBV6-5 to TRBJ1-3, with 7 nucleotides matching TRBD1. The CDR3 is 15 residues long. Germline trimming cut 5 bases from V and 0 bases from J; bases unmatched to any gene: 4. Per germline, CDR1 MNHEY and CDR2 SVGAGI. In DNA form, the CDR3 reads TGTGCCAGCAGTAAGACAGGGCTCTCTGGAAACACCATATATTTT. This translates into CASSKTGLSGNTIYF.

The chain combines TRBV7-2 with TRBJ1-1, with 12 bases aligning to TRBD1. The CDR3 is made up of 18 amino acids. Trimming removed 2 bases from V and 4 bases from J; junction bases left unmatched: 11. Germline-derived CDR1 and CDR2 are SGHTA and FQGNSA. The CDR3 spells CASSLFPGTGGAGTEAFF. The CDR3 DNA sequence: TGTGCCAGCAGCTTATTTCCCGGGACAGGGGGCGCCGGCACTGAAGCTTTCTTT.

The V and J genes are TRBV5-1 and TRBJ1-1; D not resolved. From germline, CDR1 is SGHRS and CDR2 YFSETQ. The CDR3 runs to 12 residues. Trimming cost V 2 bases and J 2 bases, with 4 bases left between them. CDR3 DNA sequence: TGCGCCAGCAGCTTAACCAACACTGAAGCTTTCTTT. It is translated as CASSLTNTEAFF.

This chain joins TRBV10-1 and TRBJ2-1, with 7 bases lining up with TRBD1. The V gene's germline CDR1 is WNHNN and CDR2 SYGVQD (reference sequence). V lost 8 bases, J lost 1 base, and 5 bases stayed unmatched. This CDR3 has 14 amino acids. CDR3 sequence reads: CASAGGQSYNEQFF. Written as DNA, the CDR3 is TGCGCCAGCGCTGGGGGACAGTCCTACAATGAGCAGTTCTTC.

This chain uses TRBV19 with TRBJ1-5; D is ambiguous. The CDR3 contains 17 residues. V was trimmed by 2 bases and J by 0 bases, leaving 14 bases between them. CDR1 LNHDA and CDR2 SQIVND come from the germline V gene (reference sequence). For the CDR3, the DNA is TGTGCCAGTAGTATAAAGAGCGCCGGGGTTAGCAATCAGCCCCAGCATTTT. It translates to CASSIKSAGVSNQPQHF.

The chain links TRBV28 to TRBJ1-5, with D perhaps TRBD1 (6 bases). In germline, CDR1 is MDHEN, CDR2 SYDVKM. This CDR3 is built from 15 residues. V was cut by 5 bases and J by 4 bases, with 15 bases left in between. The CDR3 coding sequence is TGTGCCAGCAGTATACCGGGGGCAGGGAATCAGCCCCAGCATTTT. Translated, it gives CASSIPGAGNQPQHF.

V gene TRBV7-6 combines with J gene TRBJ2-1; 8 bases map to TRBD2. The V gene's germline CDR1 is SGHVS and CDR2 FNYEAQ. V was clipped by 5 bases and J by 5 bases; unmatched bases: 14. The CDR3 runs to 17 residues. The DNA of the CDR3 is TGTGCCAGCAGCCTCAGGACTAGCCTGGGCGGGCACAATGAGCAGTTCTTC. Encoded protein: CASSLRTSLGGHNEQFF.